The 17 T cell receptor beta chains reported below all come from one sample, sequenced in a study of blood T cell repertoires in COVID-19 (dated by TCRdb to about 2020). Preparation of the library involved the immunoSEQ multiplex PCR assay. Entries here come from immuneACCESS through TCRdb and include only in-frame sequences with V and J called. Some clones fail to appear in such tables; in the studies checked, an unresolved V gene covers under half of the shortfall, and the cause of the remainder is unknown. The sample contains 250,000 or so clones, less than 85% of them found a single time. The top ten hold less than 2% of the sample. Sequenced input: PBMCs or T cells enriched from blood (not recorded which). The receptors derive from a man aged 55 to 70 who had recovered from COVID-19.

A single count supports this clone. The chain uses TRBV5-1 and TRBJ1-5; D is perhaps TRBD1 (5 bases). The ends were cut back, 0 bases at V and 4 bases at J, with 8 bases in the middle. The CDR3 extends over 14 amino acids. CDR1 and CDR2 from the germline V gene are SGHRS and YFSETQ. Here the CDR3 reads CASSLGPGNQPQHF. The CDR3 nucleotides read TGCGCCAGCAGCTTGGGACCAGGGAATCAGCCCCAGCATTTT. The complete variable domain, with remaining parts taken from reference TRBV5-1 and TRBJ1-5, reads KAGVTQTPRYLIKTRGQQVTLSCSPISGHRSVSWYQQTPGQGLQFLFEYFSETQRNKGNFPGRFSGRQFSNSRSEMNVSTLELGDSALYLCASSLGPGNQPQHFGDGTRLSIL.

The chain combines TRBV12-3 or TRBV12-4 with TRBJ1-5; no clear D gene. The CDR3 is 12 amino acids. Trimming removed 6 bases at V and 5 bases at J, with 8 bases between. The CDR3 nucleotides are TGTGCCAGCAGCCCTGGAGATCAGCCCCAGCATTTT. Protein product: CASSPGDQPQHF.

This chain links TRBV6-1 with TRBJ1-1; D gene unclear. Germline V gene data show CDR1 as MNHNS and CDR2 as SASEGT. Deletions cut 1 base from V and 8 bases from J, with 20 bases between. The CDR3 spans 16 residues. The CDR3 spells CASSEVGKRWRKEAFF. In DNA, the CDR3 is TGTGCCAGCAGTGAAGTGGGTAAGAGATGGAGGAAAGAAGCTTTCTTT.

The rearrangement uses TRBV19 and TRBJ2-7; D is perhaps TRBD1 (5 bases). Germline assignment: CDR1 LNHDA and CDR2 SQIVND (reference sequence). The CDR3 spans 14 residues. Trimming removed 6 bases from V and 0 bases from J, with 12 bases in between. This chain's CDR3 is CASRQQVDSYEQYF. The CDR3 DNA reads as TGTGCCAGTAGGCAACAGGTGGACTCCTACGAGCAGTACTTC.

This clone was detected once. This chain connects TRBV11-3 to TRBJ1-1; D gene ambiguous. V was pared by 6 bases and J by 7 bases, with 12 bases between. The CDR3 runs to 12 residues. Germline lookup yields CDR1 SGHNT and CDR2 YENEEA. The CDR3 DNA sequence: TGTGCCAGCAGTGAAAGGACTAGTGAAGCTTTCTTT. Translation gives CASSERTSEAFF. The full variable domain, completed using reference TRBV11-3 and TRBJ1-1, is EAGVVQSPRYKIIEKKQPVAFWCNPISGHNTLYWYLQNLGQGPELLIRYENEEAVDDSQLPKDRFSAERLKGVDSTLKIQPAELGDSAVYLCASSERTSEAFFGQGTRLTVV.

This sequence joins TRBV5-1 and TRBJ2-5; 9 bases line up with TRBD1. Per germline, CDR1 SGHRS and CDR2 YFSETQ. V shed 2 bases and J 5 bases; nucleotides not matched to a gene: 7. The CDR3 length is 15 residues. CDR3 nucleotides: TGCGCCAGCAGCTTACGGGACAGGGTACGGGAGACCCAGTACTTC. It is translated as CASSLRDRVRETQYF. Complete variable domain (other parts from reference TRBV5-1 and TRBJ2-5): KAGVTQTPRYLIKTRGQQVTLSCSPISGHRSVSWYQQTPGQGLQFLFEYFSETQRNKGNFPGRFSGRQFSNSRSEMNVSTLELGDSALYLCASSLRDRVRETQYFGPGTRLLVL.

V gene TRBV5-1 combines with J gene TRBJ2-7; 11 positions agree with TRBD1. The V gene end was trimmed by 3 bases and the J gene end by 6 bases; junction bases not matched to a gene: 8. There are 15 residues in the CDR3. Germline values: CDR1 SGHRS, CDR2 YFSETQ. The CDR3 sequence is CASSWGLGTGGEQYF. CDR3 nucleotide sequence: TGCGCCAGCAGCTGGGGCCTCGGGACAGGGGGCGAGCAGTACTTC.

CDR3 coding DNA: TGTGCCTGGAATACAGGGTTGCGTGAAAAACTGTTTTTT. Its translation: CAWNTGLREKLFF. The V and J genes are TRBV30 and TRBJ1-4; a possible D gene is TRBD1 (6 bases). Trimming pared 4 bases from V and 7 bases from J, leaving 13 bases between. Germline V gives CDR1 GTSNPN, CDR2 SVGIG (reference sequence). The CDR3 covers 13 residues.

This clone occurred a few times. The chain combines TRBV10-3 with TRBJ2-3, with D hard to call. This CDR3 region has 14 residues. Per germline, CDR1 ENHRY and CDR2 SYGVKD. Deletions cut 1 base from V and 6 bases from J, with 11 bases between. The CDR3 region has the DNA TGTGCCATCAGTGAGTGGAGCAATTTGGATACGCAGTATTTT. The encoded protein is CAISEWSNLDTQYF.

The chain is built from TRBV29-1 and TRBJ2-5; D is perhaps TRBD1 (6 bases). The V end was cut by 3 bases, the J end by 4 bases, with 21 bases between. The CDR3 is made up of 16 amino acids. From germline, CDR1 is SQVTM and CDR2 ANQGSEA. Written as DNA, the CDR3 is TGCAGCGTTGATCGAGACAGGCTGCCATGGGCAGAGACCCAGTACTTC. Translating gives CSVDRDRLPWAETQYF.

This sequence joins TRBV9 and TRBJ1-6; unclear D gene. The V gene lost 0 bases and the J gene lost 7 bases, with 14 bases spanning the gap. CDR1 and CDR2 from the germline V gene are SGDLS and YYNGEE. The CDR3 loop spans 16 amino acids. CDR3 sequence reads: CASSVVDSPSNSPLHF. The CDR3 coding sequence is TGTGCCAGCAGCGTAGTGGACTCTCCCTCGAATTCACCCCTCCACTTT.

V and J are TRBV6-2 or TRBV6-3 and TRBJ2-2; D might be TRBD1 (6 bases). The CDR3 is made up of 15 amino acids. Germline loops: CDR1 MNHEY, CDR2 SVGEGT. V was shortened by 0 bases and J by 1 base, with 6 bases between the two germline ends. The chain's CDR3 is CASSYSDRNTGELFF. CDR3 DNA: TGTGCCAGCAGTTACTCGGACAGGAACACCGGGGAGCTGTTTTTT.

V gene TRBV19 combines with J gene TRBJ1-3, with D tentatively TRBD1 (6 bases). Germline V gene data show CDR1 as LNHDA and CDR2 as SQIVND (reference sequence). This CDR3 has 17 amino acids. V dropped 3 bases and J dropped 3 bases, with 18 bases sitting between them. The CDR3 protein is CASSILGAGEGGNTIYF. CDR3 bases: TGTGCCAGTAGTATCTTGGGGGCAGGGGAAGGTGGAAACACCATATATTTT.

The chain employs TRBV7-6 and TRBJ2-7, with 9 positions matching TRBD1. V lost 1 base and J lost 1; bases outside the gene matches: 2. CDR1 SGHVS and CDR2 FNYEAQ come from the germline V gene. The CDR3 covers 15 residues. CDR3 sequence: CASSLGGTGSYEQYF. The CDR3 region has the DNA TGTGCCAGCAGCTTAGGTGGGACAGGGTCCTACGAGCAGTACTTC.

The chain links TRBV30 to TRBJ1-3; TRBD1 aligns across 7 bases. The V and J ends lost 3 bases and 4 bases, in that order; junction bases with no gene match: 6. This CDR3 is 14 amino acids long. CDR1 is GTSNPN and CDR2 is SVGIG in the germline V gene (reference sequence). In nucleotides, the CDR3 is TGTGCCTGGAGGCGGAGGGGGCTCGGAAACACCATATATTTT. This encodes CAWRRRGLGNTIYF.

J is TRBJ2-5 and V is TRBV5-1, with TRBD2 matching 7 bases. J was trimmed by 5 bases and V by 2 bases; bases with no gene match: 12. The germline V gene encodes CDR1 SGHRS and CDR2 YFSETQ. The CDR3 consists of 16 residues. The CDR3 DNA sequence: TGCGCCAGCAGCTTAAAGTTGGGGAGGGGAGGTGAGACCCAGTACTTC. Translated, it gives CASSLKLGRGGETQYF.

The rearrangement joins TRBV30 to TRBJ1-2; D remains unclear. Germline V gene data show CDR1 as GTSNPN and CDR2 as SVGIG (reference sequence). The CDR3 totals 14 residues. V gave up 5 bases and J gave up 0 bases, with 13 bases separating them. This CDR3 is CAWALESTNYGYTF. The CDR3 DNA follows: TGTGCCTGGGCCCTGGAGTCTACTAACTATGGCTACACCTTC.